The sequence of this T cell receptor beta chain was determined in a study of identifying expanded T cells in peripheral blood. Study-wide points: Across healthy donors, higher total template counts meant significantly greater approximately 2-week count variance. Over around two and four weeks, about 15 and 19 clones changed, versus more than 1 between replicates.

No infections or other immune events were documented during collection. Sequencing used immunoSEQ multiplex PCR; TCRdb keeps in-frame clones, though not all of them. The profile shows approximately 81,000 clones, 84% of them singletons. In the case of this clone: Its antigen is currently unknown.

The receptor comes from a person aged 18 to 75 in good health. The material sequenced was blood.

CDR3 amino acids: CASLGGTRNTEAFF. The DNA for the CDR3 is TGTGCCAGTCTGGGGGGCACGCGGAACACTGAAGCTTTCTTT. The J gene is TRBJ1-1, the V gene TRBV19; TRBD1 might be the D (6 bases). CDR3 length equals 14 residues. Trimming removed 8 bases from V and 1 base from J, with 14 bases in between. Germline CDR1 and CDR2: LNHDA and SQIVND (reference sequence).